A selection of T cell receptor beta chains follows, all from one sample in a study of blood T cells in healthy people across ages. TCRdb recomputed calls from the 5' RACE reads with MiXCR, one row per CDR3 protein. Of around 1,700,000 distinct CDR3 sequences detected, roughly 28% appear once; the ten largest clones hold more than 6%. Sequenced: blood. These receptor sequences come from a woman between 25 and 40 years old in good health. Each CDR3 is given with its conserved first and last residue. D genes are given only for firm matches.

TRBV10-3	-	TRBJ1-6	CAISGRGMDSPLHF
TRBV12-3/TRBV12-4	-	TRBJ2-6	CASNLLSGANVLTF
TRBV20-1	-	TRBJ1-2	CSAGGRNYGYTF
TRBV20-1	TRBD1	TRBJ2-5	CSAGMGTGGVREQETQYF
TRBV6-6	-	TRBJ2-7	CASSPARGEQYF
TRBV16	TRBD1	TRBJ2-7	CASSRQGQGAVEQYF
TRBV9	-	TRBJ2-2	CVSSAGDPLTGELFF
TRBV15	-	TRBJ1-2	CATSRGTDGYTF
TRBV20-1	-	TRBJ2-1	CSANKANEQFF
TRBV6-6	-	TRBJ2-5	CASTGLDGTQYF